This TCR beta chain was found in a study of T-cell reconstitution after alpha-beta-depleted transplantation in children. Study-wide findings and caveats: When one year had passed after transplant, most T-cell counts and diversity came from newly produced T cells. Surviving recipient T cells and thymic progenitors underlay high day-60 TCRbeta diversity in some patients. There were reportedly several hundred expanded graft clones from which alpha-beta T cells came about two months after transplant.

This clonotype has at least ten counts. Antigen: not known. TCRbeta library preparation incorporated unique molecular identifiers. TCRdb re-analysed the PCR reads in MiXCR, keeping a single row per CDR3 protein. Here the sample spans about 29,000 distinct CDR3 sequences, 5.5% to 7.5% being singletons. The germline gives CDR1 SGHTA, CDR2 FQGNSA. Trimming shortened V by 8 bases and J by 2 bases, and 10 bases separated the two germline ends. CDR3 length: 13 amino acids. The TCR comes from a male patient between 5 and 17 years old who had a stem cell transplant for acute myeloid leukemia, so the T cells may come from the graft donor. Specimen: PBMCs, mostly from graft donor cells, collected 180 days after TCRalphabeta/CD19-depleted stem cell transplant. The J gene is TRBJ1-3, the V gene TRBV7-2; D gene ambiguous. The chain's CDR3 is CASGLMAGNTIYF. The CDR3 region has the DNA TGTGCCAGCGGACTCATGGCTGGAAACACCATATATTTT.